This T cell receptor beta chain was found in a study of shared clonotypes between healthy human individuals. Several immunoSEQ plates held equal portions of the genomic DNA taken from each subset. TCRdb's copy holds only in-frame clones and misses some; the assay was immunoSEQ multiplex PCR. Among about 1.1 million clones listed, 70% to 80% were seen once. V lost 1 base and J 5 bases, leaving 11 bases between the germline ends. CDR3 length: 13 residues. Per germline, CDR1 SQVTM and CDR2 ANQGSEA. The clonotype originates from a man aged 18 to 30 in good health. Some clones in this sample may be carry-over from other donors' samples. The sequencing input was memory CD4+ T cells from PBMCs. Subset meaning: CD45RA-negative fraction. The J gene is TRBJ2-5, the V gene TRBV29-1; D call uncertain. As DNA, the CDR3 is TGCAGCGTTGAAGGTCAGCTCGGGGAGACCCAGTACTTC. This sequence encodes CSVEGQLGETQYF.